The clone carrying this T cell receptor beta chain was seen a handful of times. Its matching antigen is unknown. For TCRbeta, the library was prepared with unique molecular identifiers. TCRdb re-called the PCR reads through MiXCR, storing one row per CDR3 protein. The sample gives some 550,000 distinct CDR3 sequences, 23% of which show up once; roughly 15% is in the top ten. The V gene end was trimmed by 5 bases and the J gene end by 9 bases; junction bases not matched to a gene: 7. CDR3 length: 15 residues. From germline, CDR1 is LNHNV and CDR2 YYDKDF (reference sequence). This sample was taken from a study of T-cell reconstitution after alpha-beta-depleted transplantation in children. Findings and limits, study-wide: At the one-year point after transplant, T-cell counts and TCRbeta diversity were found to come mostly from T cells that had been newly produced. Several hundred expanded graft clones reportedly were the source of alpha-beta T cells about two months after transplant.

This receptor was obtained from a boy younger than two who had a stem cell transplant for acute myeloid leukemia, so the T cells may come from the graft donor. This rearrangement joins TRBV15 to TRBJ1-6, with 10 bases that match TRBD1. The specimen was PBMCs, mostly from graft donor cells, collected 360 days after TCRalphabeta/CD19-depleted stem cell transplant. The CDR3 bases are TGTGCCACCAGCGGAACCCGGGACAGGGGTTCACCCCTCCACTTT. Its translation: CATSGTRDRGSPLHF.